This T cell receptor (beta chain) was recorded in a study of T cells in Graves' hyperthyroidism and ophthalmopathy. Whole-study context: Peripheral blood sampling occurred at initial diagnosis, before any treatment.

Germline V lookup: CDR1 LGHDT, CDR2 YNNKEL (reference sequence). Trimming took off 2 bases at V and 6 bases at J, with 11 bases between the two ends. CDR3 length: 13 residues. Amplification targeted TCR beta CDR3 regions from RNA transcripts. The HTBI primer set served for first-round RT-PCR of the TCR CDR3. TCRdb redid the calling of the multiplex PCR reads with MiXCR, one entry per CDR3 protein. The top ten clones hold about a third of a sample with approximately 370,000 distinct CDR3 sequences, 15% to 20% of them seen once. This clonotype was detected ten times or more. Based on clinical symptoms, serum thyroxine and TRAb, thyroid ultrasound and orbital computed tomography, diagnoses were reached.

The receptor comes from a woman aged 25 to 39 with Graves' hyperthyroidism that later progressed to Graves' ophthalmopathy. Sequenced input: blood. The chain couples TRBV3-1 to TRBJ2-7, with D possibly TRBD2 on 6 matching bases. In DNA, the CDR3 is TGTGCCAGCAGCCAATGGCCCGGGGGCGAGCAGTACTTC. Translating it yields CASSQWPGGEQYF.